This TCR beta chain was observed in a study of spatial heterogeneity in lung cancer. Study-wide findings and caveats: The study found ubiquitous expanded tumor TCRs in blood more at resection than follow-up.

Relative to its sample, this clonotype is medium-sized. What it recognizes is unknown. CDR3 size: 14 residues. The junction had 3 bases not matched to a gene; V was cut back by 6 bases and J by 4 bases. Germline lookup yields CDR1 LNHDA and CDR2 SQIVND (reference sequence). Every TCR cDNA molecule bore its own unique molecular identifier. TCRdb independently ran MiXCR on the 5' RACE reads; one entry per CDR3 protein. Of roughly 8,000 distinct CDR3 sequences in the sample, 6.5% to 10% are singletons; the top ten hold roughly 29%. The time point is: sample taken at primary tumor resection. Whole RNA obtained from tumor, nontumor lung or frozen PBMC underwent sequencing without sorting. There were 65 or so donors, all of them untreated patients with early-stage non-small cell lung cancer.

The chain uses TRBV19 and TRBJ1-4; 9 nucleotides line up with TRBD1. The material sequenced was PBMCs, taken at surgery. This receptor was identified in a female donor with early-stage non-small cell lung cancer. In nucleotides, the CDR3 is TGTGCCAGTAGACGACAGGGGGGTAATGAAAAACTGTTTTTT. This gives the protein CASRRQGGNEKLFF.